These 25 T cell receptor beta chains were all obtained from the same sample, sequenced in a study of cytomegalovirus exposure and HLA in healthy donors. Sequencing used immunoSEQ multiplex PCR; TCRdb keeps in-frame clones, though not all of them. The sample shows roughly 140,000 clones, approximately 91% of them seen only once. Source material: PBMCs. The receptors come from a woman aged 18-35 years in good health and CMV-seropositive.

This chain links TRBV5-1 with TRBJ2-7, with TRBD2 matching 9 bases. The CDR3 consists of 17 residues. The ends lost 0 bases at V and 1 base at J; junction bases unmatched: 8. Germline CDR1 is SGHRS and CDR2 is YFSETQ. The CDR3 region has the DNA TGCGCCAGCAGCTTGGATGTTAGCGGGAGAGGGTCCTACGAGCAGTACTTC. Encoded protein: CASSLDVSGRGSYEQYF.

CDR3 nucleotide sequence: TGTGCCAGCAGCTTTGCCGGGGGGGACGAGCAGTACTTC. Its protein is CASSFAGGDEQYF. The chain recombines TRBV7-2 with TRBJ2-7, with 8 bases lining up with TRBD2. The CDR3 totals 13 residues. Germline-derived CDR1 and CDR2 are SGHTA and FQGNSA. J lost 5 bases, V lost 3 bases, and 3 bases had no gene match.

The CDR3 nucleotides read TGTGCCAGCAGCGTAGCTGGCGGGATTATAGGAGAGCAGTTCTTC. Translation gives CASSVAGGIIGEQFF. The genes are TRBV9 and TRBJ2-1, with TRBD2 as a possible D gene (6 bases). Trimming removed 0 bases from V and 10 bases from J, with 17 bases in between. In germline, CDR1 is SGDLS, CDR2 YYNGEE. This CDR3 region has 15 residues. Full variable domain (rest looked up from reference TRBV9 and TRBJ2-1): DSGVTQTPKHLITATGQRVTLRCSPRSGDLSVYWYQQSLDQGLQFLIQYYNGEERAKGNILERFSAQQFPDLHSELNLSSLELGDSALYFCASSVAGGIIGEQFFGPGTRLTVL.

This clone was counted a single time. This chain connects TRBV28 to TRBJ2-5, with TRBD1 matching over 7 bases. Trimming cost V 4 bases and J 4 bases; bases outside gene matches: 12. The CDR3 is 16 residues long. CDR1 and CDR2 from the germline V gene are MDHEN and SYDVKM. CDR3 sequence: CASSSPGQPMGETQYF. The CDR3 coding sequence is TGTGCCAGCAGTTCTCCGGGACAGCCCATGGGAGAGACCCAGTACTTC. Combining the CDR3 with reference TRBV28 and TRBJ2-5 gives the whole variable domain DVKVTQSSRYLVKRTGEKVFLECVQDMDHENMFWYRQDPGLGLRLIYFSYDVKMKEKGDIPEGYSVSREKKERFSLILESASTNQTSMYLCASSSPGQPMGETQYFGPGTRLLVL.

This chain uses TRBV27 with TRBJ2-1; 7 bases agree with TRBD2. Trimming took 6 bases from V and 2 from J; bases not matched to a gene: 19. This CDR3 has 19 amino acids. CDR1 and CDR2 from the germline V gene are MNHEY and SMNVEV (reference sequence). The CDR3, as DNA: TGTGCCAGCAGGTTCGGGGGGACTACCCGTCCTGTTGCCTACAATGAGCAGTTCTTC. This codes for CASRFGGTTRPVAYNEQFF.

The chain uses TRBV5-1 and TRBJ1-4; TRBD1 agrees at 12 bases. The V gene end was trimmed by 4 bases and the J gene end by 2 bases; junction bases not matched to a gene: 9. The CDR3 runs 18 residues. Germline values: CDR1 SGHRS, CDR2 YFSETQ. The CDR3 reads CASSATGTGGLTNEKLFF. The CDR3 DNA sequence: TGCGCCAGCAGCGCGACCGGGACAGGGGGCTTGACTAATGAAAAACTGTTTTTT. Looking up the rest from reference TRBV5-1 and TRBJ1-4 gives the full variable domain: KAGVTQTPRYLIKTRGQQVTLSCSPISGHRSVSWYQQTPGQGLQFLFEYFSETQRNKGNFPGRFSGRQFSNSRSEMNVSTLELGDSALYLCASSATGTGGLTNEKLFFGSGTQLSVL.

This clone was observed a single time. The chain recombines TRBV7-2 with TRBJ2-7; TRBD1 matches at 9 bases. Germline CDR1 is SGHTA and CDR2 is FQGNSA. The junction had 6 bases not matched to a gene; V was cut back by 5 bases and J by 4 bases. This CDR3 has 14 residues. CDR3 region: CASSRDRGGYEQYF. In DNA form, the CDR3 reads TGTGCCAGCAGCCGAGACAGGGGGGGGTACGAGCAGTACTTC.

The chain couples TRBV11-3 to TRBJ2-7, with D possibly being TRBD1 (6 bases). The length of the CDR3 is 15 residues. Trimming took 4 bases from V and 3 from J, leaving 16 bases between them. CDR1 is SGHNT, CDR2 YENEEA, per germline. This chain's CDR3 is CASSSGGQMLYEQYF. In DNA form, the CDR3 reads TGTGCCAGCAGCTCCGGCGGACAGATGCTCTACGAGCAGTACTTC.

The chain joins TRBV10-1 to TRBJ1-1, with 7 positions matching TRBD1. V lost 7 bases to trimming and J lost 1 base; unmatched junction nucleotides: 3. The germline V gene has CDR1 WNHNN and CDR2 SYGVQD (reference sequence). The CDR3 runs 13 residues. CDR3 in DNA: TGCGCCAGCAAGGGACAGCCGAACACTGAAGCTTTCTTT. Protein sequence: CASKGQPNTEAFF.

The chain joins TRBV5-6 to TRBJ1-1; perhaps TRBD1 as D (6 bases). The V and J ends lost 2 bases and 3 bases respectively, with 17 bases between them. Germline CDR1 reads SGHDT; CDR2 reads YYEEEE. This CDR3 has 16 residues. The CDR3 nucleotides read TGTGCCAGCAGCTTAATACTACCAGGGGCGTACACTGAAGCTTTCTTT. Amino acids: CASSLILPGAYTEAFF.

This chain uses TRBV29-1 with TRBJ2-3; possibly TRBD1 for D (6 bases). The germline V gene has CDR1 SQVTM and CDR2 ANQGSEA. The CDR3 is 15 residues long. V lost 6 bases to trimming and J lost 2 bases, with 18 bases between them. The CDR3 nucleotides read TGCAGCGTCCCAAAGAAGACAGGATCCACAGATACGCAGTATTTT. Amino acids: CSVPKKTGSTDTQYF.

The gene calls are TRBV9 and TRBJ2-2; maybe TRBD2 (7 bases). The germline gives CDR1 SGDLS, CDR2 YYNGEE. The length of the CDR3 is 19 residues. Between the trimmed V and J ends, which lost 0 bases and 3 bases, there was a span of 21 bases. In nucleotides, the CDR3 is TGTGCCAGCAGCGTAGCTCCGCCGGGGGGCGGGTGGGACACCGGGGAGCTGTTTTTT. Amino acids: CASSVAPPGGGWDTGELFF.

This chain connects TRBV30 to TRBJ2-3; D not resolved. Germline values: CDR1 GTSNPN, CDR2 SVGIG (reference sequence). V lost 2 bases to trimming and J lost 3 bases, with 3 bases between them. The CDR3 has 11 residues. As DNA, the CDR3 is TGTGCCTGGAGTTTAACAGATACGCAGTATTTT. It is translated as CAWSLTDTQYF.

V usage is TRBV5-6 and J usage is TRBJ2-4; a possible D gene is TRBD2 (6 bases). Germline loops: CDR1 SGHDT, CDR2 YYEEEE. V was shortened by 4 bases and J by 2 bases, with 16 bases between the two germline ends. The CDR3 is made up of 16 amino acids. In DNA form, the CDR3 reads TGTGCCAGCAGCGAAAGGAGACTAGGATCCAAAAACATTCAGTACTTC. This translates into CASSERRLGSKNIQYF.

J is TRBJ2-3 and V is TRBV7-9; D uncertain. The V and J ends lost 1 base and 1 base respectively, with 9 bases between them. The CDR3 covers 15 residues. Germline V gene data show CDR1 as SEHNR and CDR2 as FQNEAQ (reference sequence). The CDR3 nucleotides read TGTGCCAGCAGCTTAGTTGGTTCGGGCACAGATACGCAGTATTTT. Translating it yields CASSLVGSGTDTQYF.

The rearrangement links TRBV23-1 to TRBJ2-7, with 10 bases identical to TRBD2. TRBV23-1 is an ORF for which the function is uncertain. The CDR3 totals 18 residues. V was pared by 4 bases and J by 0 bases, with 12 bases of the junction left unmatched. CDR3 residues: CASSPRGGLAVSSYEQYF. The CDR3 nucleotides are TGCGCCAGCAGTCCCCGTGGCGGACTAGCGGTAAGCTCCTACGAGCAGTACTTC.

This clone has just one count. V is TRBV7-9 and J is TRBJ2-1; a possible D gene is TRBD2 (6 bases). Between the trimmed V and J ends, which lost 3 bases and 5 bases, there was a span of 14 bases. Germline lookup yields CDR1 SEHNR and CDR2 FQNEAQ (reference sequence). This CDR3 region has 15 residues. The CDR3: CASSFRLETNNEQFF. The CDR3 DNA is TGTGCCAGCAGCTTTAGACTAGAAACCAACAATGAGCAGTTCTTC.

V gene TRBV29-1 combines with J gene TRBJ1-3; 8 bases agree with TRBD1. In germline, CDR1 is SQVTM, CDR2 ANQGSEA. The CDR3 has 14 residues. V was pared by 5 bases and J by 0 bases, with 3 bases of the junction left unmatched. CDR3 loop: CSVSQGASGNTIYF. The DNA of the CDR3 is TGCAGCGTTAGTCAGGGGGCCTCTGGAAACACCATATATTTT.

The chain carries TRBV25-1 and TRBJ2-1; D unresolved. Germline V gene lookup returns CDR1 MGHDK and CDR2 SYGVNS. This CDR3 comprises 14 residues. Trimming left V 5 bases short and J 4 bases short, with 12 bases between. CDR3 coding DNA: TGTGCCAGCAGTAAGGCGGCGCAGTACAATGAGCAGTTCTTC. Its translation: CASSKAAQYNEQFF. The full variable domain, its missing parts supplied by reference TRBV25-1 and TRBJ2-1, is EADIYQTPRYLVIGTGKKITLECSQTMGHDKMYWYQQDPGMELHLIHYSYGVNSTEKGDLSSESTVSRIRTEHFPLTLESARPSHTSQYLCASSKAAQYNEQFFGPGTRLTVL.

The chain employs TRBV18 and TRBJ1-3, with no clear D. V was shortened by 4 bases and J by 0 bases, with 10 bases between the two germline ends. The V gene's germline CDR1 is KGHSH and CDR2 LQKENI. The CDR3 is 15 amino acids. CDR3 region: CASSLNLPSGNTIYF. The CDR3 DNA is TGTGCCAGCTCACTGAATCTACCCTCTGGAAACACCATATATTTT.

This sequence joins TRBV6-1 and TRBJ2-2; 9 positions agree with TRBD1. The V segment lost 4 bases and the J segment 3 bases; nucleotides outside the gene matches: 9. The CDR3 runs to 17 residues. Germline CDR1 reads MNHNS; CDR2 reads SASEGT. The CDR3 DNA reads as TGTGCCAGCAGTGGCCTACAGGGGGCACGAGACACCGGGGAGCTGTTTTTT. Protein: CASSGLQGARDTGELFF.

The V gene is TRBV5-1, the J gene TRBJ2-7; TRBD2 agrees at 14 bases. V was pared by 3 bases and J by 6 bases, with 5 bases of the junction left unmatched. Per the germline V gene, CDR1 is SGHRS and CDR2 is YFSETQ. This CDR3 is built from 15 residues. The CDR3: CASSSTSGRASEQYF. CDR3 sequence (DNA): TGCGCCAGCAGCTCGACTAGCGGGAGGGCGTCCGAGCAGTACTTC.

A single count supports this clone. The chain links TRBV19 to TRBJ2-1, with D tentatively TRBD2 (7 bases). V gave up 9 bases and J gave up 0 bases, with 18 bases separating them. The germline V gene has CDR1 LNHDA and CDR2 SQIVND (reference sequence). CDR3 size: 16 residues. CDR3 sequence reads: CASSGGGASSYNEQFF. DNA for the CDR3: TGTGCCAGCAGTGGGGGGGGCGCAAGCTCCTACAATGAGCAGTTCTTC. Together with reference TRBV19 and TRBJ2-1, the CDR3 gives the full variable domain: DGGITQSPKYLFRKEGQNVTLSCEQNLNHDAMYWYRQDPGQGLRLIYYSQIVNDFQKGDIAEGYSVSREKKESFPLTVTSAQKNPTAFYLCASSGGGASSYNEQFFGPGTRLTVL.

The CDR3 sequence: CASSDDTGGIDYEQYF. CDR3 coding DNA: TGCGCCAGCAGCGATGACACAGGGGGCATTGACTACGAGCAGTACTTC. The chain uses TRBV5-1 and TRBJ2-7; 9 bases line up with TRBD1. This CDR3 comprises 16 residues. The germline V gene encodes CDR1 SGHRS and CDR2 YFSETQ. The J segment lost 3 bases and the V segment lost 4 bases, leaving 11 bases of the junction unmatched.

The genes are TRBV5-6 and TRBJ2-1, with 9 bases that match TRBD2. V lost 0 bases, J lost 5 bases, and 3 bases stayed unmatched. Germline assignment: CDR1 SGHDT and CDR2 YYEEEE. The CDR3 consists of 15 residues. The DNA for the CDR3 is TGTGCCAGCAGCTTGGTCGGCGGGGGGGACAATGAGCAGTTCTTC. Translation gives CASSLVGGGDNEQFF.